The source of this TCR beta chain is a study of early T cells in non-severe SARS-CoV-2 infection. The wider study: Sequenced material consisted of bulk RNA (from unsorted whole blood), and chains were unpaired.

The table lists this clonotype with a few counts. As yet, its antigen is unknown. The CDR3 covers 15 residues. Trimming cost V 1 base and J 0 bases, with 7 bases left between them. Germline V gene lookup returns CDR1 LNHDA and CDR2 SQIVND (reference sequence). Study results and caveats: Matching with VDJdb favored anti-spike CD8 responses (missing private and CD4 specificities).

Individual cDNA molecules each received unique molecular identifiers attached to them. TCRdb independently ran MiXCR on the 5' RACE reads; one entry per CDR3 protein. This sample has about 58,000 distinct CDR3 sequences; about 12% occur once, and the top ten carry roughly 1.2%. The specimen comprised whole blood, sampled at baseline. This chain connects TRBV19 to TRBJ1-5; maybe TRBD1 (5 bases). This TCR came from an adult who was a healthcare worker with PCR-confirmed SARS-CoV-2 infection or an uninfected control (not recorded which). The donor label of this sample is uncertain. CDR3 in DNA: TGTGCCAGTAGTATAGGGGGGAATAGCAATCAGCCCCAGCATTTT. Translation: CASSIGGNSNQPQHF.